A selection of T cell receptor beta chains follows, all from one sample in a study of T cell responses to AZD1222 COVID-19 vaccine. Libraries were prepared by immunoSEQ multiplex PCR; TCRdb keeps only in-frame clonotypes and omits some of them. The sample has some 86,000 clones; 90% are singletons. Here the sequenced sample was peripheral blood, taken 28 days after the second AZD1222 dose. Receptors were obtained from an adult who received the AZD1222 COVID-19 vaccine. CDR3s include the opening cysteine and the closing phenylalanine or tryptophan. D genes are given only for firm matches. Clone size is stated in some rows and not others, as once, few, many or a class when expanded.

TRBJ1-6 NA TRBV10-3 NA TGTGCCATCAGTGAGTCGGAGGAGGGTAATTCACCCCTCCACTTT CAISESEEGNSPLHF
TRBJ2-7 NA TRBV6-6 TRBD2 TGTGCCAGCAGTTACCGACTAGCGGGGAACTACGAGCAGTACTTC CASSYRLAGNYEQYF
TRBJ2-7 NA TRBV2 NA TGTGCCAGCAGCGCCCTATCATTCTCCTACGAGCAGTACTTC CASSALSFSYEQYF
TRBJ1-1 NA TRBV7-6 NA TGTGCCAGCAGCTGGGGGGGTAGGAACACTGAAGCTTTCTTT CASSWGGRNTEAFF
TRBJ2-3 NA TRBV3-1/TRBV3-2 NA TGTGCCAGCAGACACACAGATACGCAGTATTTT CASRHTDTQYF
TRBJ2-7 NA TRBV21-1 NA NA CASQRTGYGCYEQYF
TRBJ2-7 NA TRBV5-6 NA TGTGCCAGCTCAAAGGACTTTTACGAGCAGTACTTC CASSKDFYEQYF
TRBJ2-1 NA TRBV7-2 TRBD2 TGTGCCAGCAGCTTTAAGGCGGGGGGCCCCAATGAGCAGTTCTTC CASSFKAGGPNEQFF
TRBJ2-3 once TRBV18 TRBD1 TGTGCCAGCTCAAAGGGACAGATAGGGACAGATACGCAGTATTTT CASSKGQIGTDTQYF
TRBJ1-6 NA TRBV27 NA TGTGCCAGCAGTTTGGCAGGCCTAAATAATTCACCCCTCCACTTT CASSLAGLNNSPLHF
TRBJ1-5 NA TRBV6-2/TRBV6-3 TRBD1 TGTGCCAGCAGTTACTCGGGGACAGGGGTCTTTAATCAGCCCCAGCATTTT CASSYSGTGVFNQPQHF
TRBJ1-1 NA TRBV30 NA TGTGCCTGGAGGATAGGGACGAACACTGAAGCTTTCTTT CAWRIGTNTEAFF
TRBJ1-6 once TRBV10-3 NA TGTGCCATCAGTGACGGGGCCTCACCCCTCCACTTT CAISDGASPLHF
TRBJ1-5 NA TRBV3-1/TRBV3-2 NA TGTGCCAGCAGCCAGGGGGGACTCAACAATCAGCCCCAGCATTTT CASSQGGLNNQPQHF
TRBJ1-3 NA TRBV10-3 NA TGTGCCATCAGTGGAAATACAGGATTTTCTGGAAACACCATATATTTT CAISGNTGFSGNTIYF
TRBJ1-6 NA TRBV13 TRBD1 TGTGCCAGCAGCTTAGATAGGGGGCCGAATTCACCCCTCCACTTT CASSLDRGPNSPLHF
TRBJ2-5 NA TRBV7-2 TRBD2 TGTGCCAGCAGCTCCGGGGGGAGTCAAGAGACCCAGTACTTC CASSSGGSQETQYF
TRBJ2-7 NA TRBV27 TRBD2 TGTGCCAGCAGCCTTAGCGGGGGCCTCTACGAGCAGTACTTC CASSLSGGLYEQYF
TRBJ2-2 NA TRBV12-5 TRBD1 TGTGCTAGTGGTAGAGGACAGGGGAACGGGGAGCTGTTTTTT CASGRGQGNGELFF
TRBJ2-3 NA TRBV7-2 TRBD2 TGTGCCAGCAGCTTAACTCTAGCGGGGGGGCCAACAGATACGCAGTATTTT CASSLTLAGGPTDTQYF
TRBJ1-5 NA TRBV4-2 NA TGTGCCAGCAGCCAAGATAACAGTTATGATCAGCCCCAGCATTTT CASSQDNSYDQPQHF
TRBJ1-6 many TRBV19 TRBD1 TGTGCCAGTAGACCTCCCGGGACAGCCAATTCACCCCTCCACTTT CASRPPGTANSPLHF
TRBJ2-7 NA TRBV6-2/TRBV6-3 NA TGTGCCAGCAGTACAGGCAGGGGTAGCGAGCAGTACTTC CASSTGRGSEQYF
TRBJ2-5 NA TRBV27 NA TGTGCCAGCAGTACCCGGACCCCCGGAGGGACCCAGTACTTC CASSTRTPGGTQYF
TRBJ1-4 NA TRBV27 NA TGTGCCAGCAGTTTAGTAGGGTCGAATGAAAAACTGTTTTTT CASSLVGSNEKLFF
TRBJ1-6 NA TRBV6-5 TRBD1 TGTGCCAGCAGTTACTCAGGGACAGTTAGTTCACCCCTCCACTTT CASSYSGTVSSPLHF
TRBJ1-5 NA TRBV19 TRBD1 TGTGCCAGTAGTTCCGCAAAGGGGACAGGGAGCAATCAGCCCCAGCATTTT CASSSAKGTGSNQPQHF
TRBJ1-4 NA TRBV21-1 NA TGTGCCAGCAGCAACCCCCAAGGGACTGGGGCTAATGAAAAACTGTTTTTT CASSNPQGTGANEKLFF
TRBJ2-2 NA TRBV3-1/TRBV3-2 NA TGTGCCAGCAGCCAACCGGGACAAGTATCCGGGGAGCTGTTTTTT CASSQPGQVSGELFF
TRBJ2-7 NA TRBV3-1/TRBV3-2 NA TGTGCCAGCAGTCCCAGGGGGGCTGGGGACGAGCAGTACTTC CASSPRGAGDEQYF
TRBJ2-2 NA TRBV11-3 TRBD2 TGTGCCAGCAGCGACGCCCCAGCGGGAACCGGGGAGCTGTTTTTT CASSDAPAGTGELFF
TRBJ1-4 NA TRBV28 NA TGTGCCAGTAGAACCCAGGGCCGCAATGAAAAACTGTTTTTT CASRTQGRNEKLFF
TRBJ2-7 NA TRBV5-1 NA TGCGCCAGCGGAAACACCCAGGGAGCCGAAGGCGAGCAGTACTTC CASGNTQGAEGEQYF
TRBJ2-3 NA TRBV7-2 NA TGTGCCAGCAGCTTGATTTGGGCAGATACGCAGTATTTT CASSLIWADTQYF
TRBJ2-3 NA TRBV7-9 NA TGTGCCAACACGAACACAGATACGCAGTATTTT CANTNTDTQYF
TRBJ1-1 NA TRBV7-2 TRBD1 TGTGCCAGCAGCCGCGATTCAGGGGGCACTGAAGCTTTCTTT CASSRDSGGTEAFF
TRBJ1-2 NA TRBV2 NA TGTGCCAGCATAAACAGGAGGACTAACTATGGCTACACCTTC CASINRRTNYGYTF
TRBJ2-3 NA TRBV7-6 TRBD2 TGTGCCAGCAGCTTAGAGGGACTAGCGGGGCCAGATACGCAGTATTTT CASSLEGLAGPDTQYF
TRBJ2-3 once TRBV2 NA TGTGCCAGCCGGGGGGCCTTCACAGATACGCAGTATTTT CASRGAFTDTQYF
TRBJ2-5 NA TRBV6-5 NA TGTGCCAGCAGTTACCCGGACCACCAAGAGGCCCAGTACTTC CASSYPDHQEAQYF
TRBJ2-1 NA TRBV6-2/TRBV6-3 TRBD2 TGTGCCAGCAGTTCATCGGGGGGGCGTAAGAATGAGCAGTTCTTC CASSSSGGRKNEQFF
TRBJ1-1 few TRBV5-1 NA TGCGCCAGCAGCTTTCTATGGGGCACAGGTGAAGCTTTCTTT CASSFLWGTGEAFF
TRBJ2-6 once TRBV7-9 NA TGTGCCAGCAGCCCCCTGAGCTCTGGGGCCAACGTCCTGACTTTC CASSPLSSGANVLTF
TRBJ1-2 NA TRBV6-1 NA TGTGCCAGCAGACAGGGAGAAGTACATGGCTACACCTTC CASRQGEVHGYTF
TRBJ1-1 NA TRBV5-1 NA TGCGCCAGCAGCTTGGAATTGGGGCGTAAGGACACTGAAGCTTTCTTT CASSLELGRKDTEAFF
TRBJ2-5 NA TRBV20-1 NA TGCAGGGGGGGCCGGGAGACCCAGTACTTC CRGGRETQYF
TRBJ1-5 NA TRBV27 NA TGTGCCAGCAGTTCGGGGTTCCTTAGCAATCAGCCCCAGCATTTT CASSSGFLSNQPQHF
TRBJ1-5 NA TRBV3-1/TRBV3-2 NA TGTGCCAGCAGCCAAGGCCACAGGGTTGAAAGAAGCAATCAGCCCCAGCATTTT CASSQGHRVERSNQPQHF